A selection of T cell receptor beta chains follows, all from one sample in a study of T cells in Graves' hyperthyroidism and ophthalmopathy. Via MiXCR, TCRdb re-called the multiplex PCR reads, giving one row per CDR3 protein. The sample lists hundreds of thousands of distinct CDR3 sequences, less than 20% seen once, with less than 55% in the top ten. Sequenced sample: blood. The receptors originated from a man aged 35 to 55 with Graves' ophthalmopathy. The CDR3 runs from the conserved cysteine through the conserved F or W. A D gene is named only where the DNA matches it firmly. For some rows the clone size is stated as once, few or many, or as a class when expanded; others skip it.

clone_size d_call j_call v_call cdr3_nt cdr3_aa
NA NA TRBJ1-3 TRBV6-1 TGTGCCAGCAGTCCTTGGACGGGAACATTCTCTGGAAACACCATATATTTT CASSPWTGTFSGNTIYF
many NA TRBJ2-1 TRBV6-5 TGTGCCAGCATAAGAGGCGGAACGACCTACAATGAGCAGTTCTTC CASIRGGTTYNEQFF
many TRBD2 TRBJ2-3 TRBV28 TGTGCCAGCAGTCCCGTTAGCGGGGCCCTCACAGATACGCAGTATTTT CASSPVSGALTDTQYF
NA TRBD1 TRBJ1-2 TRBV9 TGTGCCAGCAGCGCGACTGGACAGGCTGGCTACACCTTC CASSATGQAGYTF
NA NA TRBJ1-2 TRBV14 TGTGCCAGCAGTGGGCCCCCGGAACAAGTTCACTATGGCTACACCTTC CASSGPPEQVHYGYTF
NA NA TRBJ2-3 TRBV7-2 TGTGCCAGCAGCTTAGCGGGAGAACCAGATACGCAGTATTTT CASSLAGEPDTQYF
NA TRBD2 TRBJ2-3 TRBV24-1 TGTGCCACCAGTGATTTTAGCGGGGGCACAGATACGCAGTATTTT CATSDFSGGTDTQYF
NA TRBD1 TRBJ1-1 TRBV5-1 TGCGCCAGCACCCTTGGGACAGGGGGGTTTAACACTGAAGCTTTCTTT CASTLGTGGFNTEAFF
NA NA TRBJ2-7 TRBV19 TGTGCCAGTAGTAGTAGTGAGACTGAGCAGTACTTC CASSSSETEQYF
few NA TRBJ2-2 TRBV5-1 TGCGCCAGCAGCTTGGCACCGACTAACCTGAACACCGGGGAGCTGTTTTTT CASSLAPTNLNTGELFF
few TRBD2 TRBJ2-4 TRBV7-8 TGTGCCAGCAGCACCCGACTAGCGGCAAACATAAACATTCAGTACTTC CASSTRLAANINIQYF
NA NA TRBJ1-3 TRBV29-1 TGCAGCGTTGAAGGACCCTATTCAGGCTCTGGAAACACCATATATTTT CSVEGPYSGSGNTIYF
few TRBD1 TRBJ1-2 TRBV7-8 TGTGCCAGCAGCTTAGAGGGACAGGGGACCGGCTACACCTTC CASSLEGQGTGYTF
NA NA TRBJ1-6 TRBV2 TGTGCCAGCACTAAAGCGAGGGGTAATTCACCCCTCCACTTT CASTKARGNSPLHF
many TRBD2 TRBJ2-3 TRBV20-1 TGCAGTGCCCGGACTAGCGGTAGCACAGATACGCAGTATTTT CSARTSGSTDTQYF
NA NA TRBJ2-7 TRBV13 TGTGCCAGCAGCTTATGGTCCGCTGGGTACGAGCAGTACTTC CASSLWSAGYEQYF
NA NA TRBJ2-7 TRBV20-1 TGCAGTGCTAGAGATCTCAGCGGGCCGAGCTCCTACGAGCAGTACTTC CSARDLSGPSSYEQYF
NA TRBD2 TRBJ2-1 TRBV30 TGTGCCTGGACCCCCGTCGGACTAGCGGGCCCTGCATATGAGCAGTTCTTC CAWTPVGLAGPAYEQFF
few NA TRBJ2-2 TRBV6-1 TGTGCCAGCAGTGAAGGGGGGAACACCGGGGAGCTGTTTTTT CASSEGGNTGELFF
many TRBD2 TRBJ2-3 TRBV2 TGTGCCAGCAGTGAAGGAGCGGGGTCCACAGATACGCAGTATTTT CASSEGAGSTDTQYF